This T cell receptor (beta chain) appears in the sequencing data of a study of cytomegalovirus exposure and HLA in healthy donors. Some clones are missing from TCRdb's copy, which holds only in-frame ones; the method was immunoSEQ multiplex PCR. The sample holds 150,000 to 200,000 clones, 85% seen once. The length of the CDR3 is 14 residues. Germline V gene lookup returns CDR1 MDHEN and CDR2 SYDVKM. V was pared by 6 bases and J by 7 bases, with 18 bases between. In regard to this clone: The antigen remains undetermined.

Regarding the study as a whole: There were 160 or so TCR beta chains listed as cytomegalovirus-associated. Among the CMV-associated chains, three were confirmed in vitro as specific for CMV antigens. The tendency of first-cohort TCR clusters to co-occur in the 90 to 150 validation repertoires was the finding of a later analysis.

This sequence was found in a man between 25 and 39 years old in good health and CMV-seropositive. This chain connects TRBV28 to TRBJ1-2, with D tentatively TRBD1 (6 bases). Sequencing was performed on PBMCs. The CDR3 sequence is CASSPGGGGVGYTF. In DNA, the CDR3 is TGTGCCAGCAGCCCAGGTGGGGGGGGCGTTGGCTACACCTTC.